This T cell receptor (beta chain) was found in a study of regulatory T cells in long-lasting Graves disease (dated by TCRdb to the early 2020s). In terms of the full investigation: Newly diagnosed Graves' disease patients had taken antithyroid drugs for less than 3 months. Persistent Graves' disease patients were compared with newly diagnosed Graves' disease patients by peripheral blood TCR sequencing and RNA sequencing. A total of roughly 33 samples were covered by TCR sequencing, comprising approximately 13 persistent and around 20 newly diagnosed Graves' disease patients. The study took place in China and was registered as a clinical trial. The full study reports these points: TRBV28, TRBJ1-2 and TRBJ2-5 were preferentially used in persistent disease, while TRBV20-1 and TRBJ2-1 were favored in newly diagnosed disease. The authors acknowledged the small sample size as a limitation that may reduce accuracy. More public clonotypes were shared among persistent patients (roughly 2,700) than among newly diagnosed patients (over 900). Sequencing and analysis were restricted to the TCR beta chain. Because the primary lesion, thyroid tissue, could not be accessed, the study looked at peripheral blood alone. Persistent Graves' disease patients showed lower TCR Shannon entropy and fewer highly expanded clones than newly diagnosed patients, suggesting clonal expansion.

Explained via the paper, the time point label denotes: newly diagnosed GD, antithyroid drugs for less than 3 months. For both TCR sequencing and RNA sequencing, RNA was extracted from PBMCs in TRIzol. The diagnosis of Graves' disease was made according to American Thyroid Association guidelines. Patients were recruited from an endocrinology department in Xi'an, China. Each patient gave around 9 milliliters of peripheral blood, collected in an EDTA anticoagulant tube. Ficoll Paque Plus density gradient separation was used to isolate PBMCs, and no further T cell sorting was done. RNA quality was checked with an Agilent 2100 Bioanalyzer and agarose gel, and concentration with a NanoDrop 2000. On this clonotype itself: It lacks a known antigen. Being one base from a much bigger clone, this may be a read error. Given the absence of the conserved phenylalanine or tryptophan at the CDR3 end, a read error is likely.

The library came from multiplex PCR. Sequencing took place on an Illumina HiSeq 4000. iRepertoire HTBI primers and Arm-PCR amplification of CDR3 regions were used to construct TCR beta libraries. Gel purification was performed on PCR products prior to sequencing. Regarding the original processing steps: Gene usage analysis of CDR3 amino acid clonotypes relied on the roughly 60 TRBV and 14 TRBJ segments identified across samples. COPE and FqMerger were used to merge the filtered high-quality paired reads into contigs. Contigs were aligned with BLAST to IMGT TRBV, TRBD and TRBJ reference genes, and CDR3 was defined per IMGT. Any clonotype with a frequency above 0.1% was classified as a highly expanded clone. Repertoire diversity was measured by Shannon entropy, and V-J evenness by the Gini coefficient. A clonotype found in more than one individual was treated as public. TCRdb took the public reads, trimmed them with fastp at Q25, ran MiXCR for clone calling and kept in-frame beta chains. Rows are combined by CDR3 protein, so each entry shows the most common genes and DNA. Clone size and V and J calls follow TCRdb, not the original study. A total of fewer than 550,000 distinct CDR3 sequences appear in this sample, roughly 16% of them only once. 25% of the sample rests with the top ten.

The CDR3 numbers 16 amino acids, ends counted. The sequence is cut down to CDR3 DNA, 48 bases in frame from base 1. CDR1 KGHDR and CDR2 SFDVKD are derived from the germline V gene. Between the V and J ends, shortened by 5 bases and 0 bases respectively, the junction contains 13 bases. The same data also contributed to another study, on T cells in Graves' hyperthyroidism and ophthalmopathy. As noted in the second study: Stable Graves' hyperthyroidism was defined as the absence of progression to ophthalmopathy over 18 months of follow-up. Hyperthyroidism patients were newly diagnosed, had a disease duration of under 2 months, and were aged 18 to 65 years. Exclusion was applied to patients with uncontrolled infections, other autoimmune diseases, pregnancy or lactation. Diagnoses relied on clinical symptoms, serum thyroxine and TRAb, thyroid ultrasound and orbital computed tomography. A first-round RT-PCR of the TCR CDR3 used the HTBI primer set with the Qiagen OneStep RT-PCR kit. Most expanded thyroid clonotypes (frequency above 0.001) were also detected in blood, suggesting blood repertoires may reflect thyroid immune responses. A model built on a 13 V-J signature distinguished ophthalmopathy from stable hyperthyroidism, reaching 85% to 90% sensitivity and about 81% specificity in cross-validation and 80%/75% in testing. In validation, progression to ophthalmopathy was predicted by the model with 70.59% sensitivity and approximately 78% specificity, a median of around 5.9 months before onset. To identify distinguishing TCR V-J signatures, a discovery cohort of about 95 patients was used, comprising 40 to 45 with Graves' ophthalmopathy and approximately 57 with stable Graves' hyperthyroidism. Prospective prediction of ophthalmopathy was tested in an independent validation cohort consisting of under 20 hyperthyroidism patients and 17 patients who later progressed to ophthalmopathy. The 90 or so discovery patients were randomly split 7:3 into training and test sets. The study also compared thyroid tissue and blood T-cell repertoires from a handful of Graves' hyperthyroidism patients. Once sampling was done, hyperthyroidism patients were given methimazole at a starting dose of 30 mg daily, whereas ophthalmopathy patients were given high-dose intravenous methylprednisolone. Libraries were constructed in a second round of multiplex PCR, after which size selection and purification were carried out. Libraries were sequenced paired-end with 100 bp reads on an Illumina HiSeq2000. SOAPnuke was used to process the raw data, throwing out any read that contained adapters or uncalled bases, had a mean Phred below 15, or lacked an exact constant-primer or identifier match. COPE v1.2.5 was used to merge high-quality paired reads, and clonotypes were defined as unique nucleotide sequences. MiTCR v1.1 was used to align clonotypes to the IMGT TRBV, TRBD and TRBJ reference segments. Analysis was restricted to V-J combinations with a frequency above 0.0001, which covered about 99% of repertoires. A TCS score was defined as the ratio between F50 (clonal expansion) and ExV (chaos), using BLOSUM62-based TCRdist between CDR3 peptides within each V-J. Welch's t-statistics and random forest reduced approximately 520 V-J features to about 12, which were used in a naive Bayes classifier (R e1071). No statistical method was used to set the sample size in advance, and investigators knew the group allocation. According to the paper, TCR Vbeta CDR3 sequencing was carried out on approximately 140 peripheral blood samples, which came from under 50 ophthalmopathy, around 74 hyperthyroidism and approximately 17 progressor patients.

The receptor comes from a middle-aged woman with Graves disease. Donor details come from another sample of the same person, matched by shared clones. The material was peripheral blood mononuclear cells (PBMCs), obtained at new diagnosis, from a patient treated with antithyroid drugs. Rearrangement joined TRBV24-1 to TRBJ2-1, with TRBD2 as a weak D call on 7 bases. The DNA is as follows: TGTGCCACCAGTGTGGGGGGCGGGAGCTCCTACAATGAGCAGTTCTCC. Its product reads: CATSVGGGSSYNEQFS.